The rows below give T cell receptor beta chains drawn from one sample of a study of spatial heterogeneity in lung cancer. TCRdb analysed the 5' RACE reads with MiXCR anew, one entry per CDR3 protein. This sample has more than 25,000 distinct CDR3 sequences; approximately 6.5% occur once, and the top ten carry about 24%. The sequencing here drew on lung tumor tissue, taken at surgery. The source is a male donor with early-stage non-small cell lung cancer. The CDR3 runs from the conserved cysteine through the conserved F or W. D genes are given only for firm matches. For some rows the clone size is stated as once, few or many, or as a class when expanded; others skip it.

v_call: TRBV7-9; clone_size: many; j_call: TRBJ1-1; d_call: -; cdr3_nt: TGTGCCAGCAGCTCGGCCCCAGGGACTGAAGCTTTCTTT; cdr3_aa: CASSSAPGTEAFF
v_call: TRBV6-5; clone_size: many; j_call: TRBJ2-4; d_call: -; cdr3_nt: TGTGCCAGCAGTAGCCGGGACCTACAAAACATTCAGTACTTC; cdr3_aa: CASSSRDLQNIQYF
v_call: TRBV5-1; clone_size: many; j_call: TRBJ2-5; d_call: TRBD1; cdr3_nt: TGCGCCAGCAGCACATCTCCAACAGGGGGCGAAGAGACCCAGTACTTC; cdr3_aa: CASSTSPTGGEETQYF
v_call: TRBV7-2; clone_size: many; j_call: TRBJ2-7; d_call: -; cdr3_nt: TGTGCCAGCAGCTTAGGGCTGGGGGAGCAGTACTTC; cdr3_aa: CASSLGLGEQYF
v_call: TRBV4-2; clone_size: many; j_call: TRBJ1-1; d_call: -; cdr3_nt: TGTGCCAGCAGCCAAGAAAGAGGGGTCTACACTGAAGCTTTCTTT; cdr3_aa: CASSQERGVYTEAFF
v_call: TRBV28; clone_size: medium-sized; j_call: TRBJ1-1; d_call: -; cdr3_nt: TGTGCCAGCAGTTTAAGGGGTGAAGCTTTCTTT; cdr3_aa: CASSLRGEAFF
v_call: TRBV20-1; clone_size: many; j_call: TRBJ1-2; d_call: -; cdr3_nt: TGCAGTGCTAGCGGGACGTACACCAACTATGGCTACACCTTC; cdr3_aa: CSASGTYTNYGYTF
v_call: TRBV21-1; clone_size: few; j_call: TRBJ2-5; d_call: -; cdr3_nt: TGTGCCAGCATCCTAAATTCCAGCGGGGGATCACAAGAGACCCAGTACTTC; cdr3_aa: CASILNSSGGSQETQYF
v_call: TRBV6-5; clone_size: many; j_call: TRBJ1-2; d_call: TRBD1; cdr3_nt: TGTGCCAGCAGCCTTCACAGGGGACCGTATGGCTACACCTTC; cdr3_aa: CASSLHRGPYGYTF
v_call: TRBV2; clone_size: -; j_call: TRBJ1-5; d_call: -; cdr3_nt: TGTGCCAGTTCGGTTGGGAAGCCCCAGCATTTT; cdr3_aa: CASSVGKPQHF
v_call: TRBV28; clone_size: -; j_call: TRBJ2-1; d_call: -; cdr3_nt: TGTGCCAGCAGTCCTTCTAGAACCTACAATGAGCAGTTCTTC; cdr3_aa: CASSPSRTYNEQFF
v_call: TRBV28; clone_size: many; j_call: TRBJ2-7; d_call: -; cdr3_nt: TGTGCCAGCAGTTTACTAGATACCGCTTACGAGCAGTACTTC; cdr3_aa: CASSLLDTAYEQYF
v_call: TRBV10-3; clone_size: -; j_call: TRBJ1-1; d_call: TRBD1; cdr3_nt: TGTGCCATCAGTGAGGGGGCTGGACAGGGTACATTCTTT; cdr3_aa: CAISEGAGQGTFF
v_call: TRBV11-2; clone_size: -; j_call: TRBJ1-1; d_call: -; cdr3_nt: TGTGCCAGCAGCTTAGTAGTGGGGGAGTTTTACAACACTGAAGCTTTCTTT; cdr3_aa: CASSLVVGEFYNTEAFF
v_call: TRBV21-1; clone_size: many; j_call: TRBJ2-2; d_call: -; cdr3_nt: TGTGCCAGCAGCCCATCTTATGATACCGAGGAGCTGTTTTTT; cdr3_aa: CASSPSYDTEELFF
v_call: TRBV7-6; clone_size: many; j_call: TRBJ2-3; d_call: -; cdr3_nt: TGTGCCAGCAGCTTCCAGTCGGCTTTCCCGGGAGATACGCAGTATTTT; cdr3_aa: CASSFQSAFPGDTQYF
v_call: TRBV27; clone_size: many; j_call: TRBJ2-5; d_call: -; cdr3_nt: TGTGCCAGCAGTTTATTGTCCGGCCTGGGTAGGACCCAGTACTTC; cdr3_aa: CASSLLSGLGRTQYF
v_call: TRBV4-1; clone_size: many; j_call: TRBJ1-6; d_call: -; cdr3_nt: TGCGCCAGCAGCCATCTCCCCACCGGGACATCTAATTCACCCCTCCACTTT; cdr3_aa: CASSHLPTGTSNSPLHF
v_call: TRBV6-2/TRBV6-3; clone_size: many; j_call: TRBJ2-1; d_call: -; cdr3_nt: TGTGCCAGCACCCTCACTTCTAGCGCTGAGCAGTTCTTC; cdr3_aa: CASTLTSSAEQFF
v_call: TRBV29-1; clone_size: medium-sized; j_call: TRBJ2-1; d_call: -; cdr3_nt: TGCAGCGGCGCAATTCGTGTCGGGTGGTACAATGAGCAGTTCTTC; cdr3_aa: CSGAIRVGWYNEQFF
v_call: TRBV7-9; clone_size: many; j_call: TRBJ2-7; d_call: -; cdr3_nt: TGTGCCAGCTCCCGCGGCATCTCCTACGAGCAGTACTTC; cdr3_aa: CASSRGISYEQYF
v_call: TRBV4-3; clone_size: many; j_call: TRBJ2-3; d_call: -; cdr3_nt: TGCGCCAGCAGCCAAGAGTGGGGCTTCGGGACTCCTAGCACAGATACGCAGTATTTT; cdr3_aa: CASSQEWGFGTPSTDTQYF
v_call: TRBV3-1; clone_size: many; j_call: TRBJ2-5; d_call: -; cdr3_nt: TGTGCCACAGGCCGGGTAGGAGAGACCCAGTACTTC; cdr3_aa: CATGRVGETQYF
v_call: TRBV4-3; clone_size: -; j_call: TRBJ1-2; d_call: -; cdr3_nt: TGCGCCAGCAGCCAATTGGGCAGGGTACTAGATGGCTACACCTTC; cdr3_aa: CASSQLGRVLDGYTF
v_call: TRBV20-1; clone_size: many; j_call: TRBJ2-7; d_call: -; cdr3_nt: TGCAGTGCTAGGGATCGCACCTACGAGCAGTACTTC; cdr3_aa: CSARDRTYEQYF
v_call: TRBV11-2; clone_size: many; j_call: TRBJ2-1; d_call: TRBD2; cdr3_nt: TGTGCCAGCAGCCCATTCGGGGGGACCTACAATGAGCAGTTCTTC; cdr3_aa: CASSPFGGTYNEQFF
v_call: TRBV5-6; clone_size: many; j_call: TRBJ2-7; d_call: TRBD1; cdr3_nt: TGTGCCAGCAGCCCCTCGGACAGGACCTCCTACGAGCAGTACTTC; cdr3_aa: CASSPSDRTSYEQYF
v_call: TRBV3-1; clone_size: many; j_call: TRBJ1-1; d_call: -; cdr3_nt: TGTGCCAGCAGCCACTGGGGTGATTCTGAAGCTTTCTTT; cdr3_aa: CASSHWGDSEAFF
v_call: TRBV7-2; clone_size: many; j_call: TRBJ2-5; d_call: -; cdr3_nt: TGTGCCAGCAGCTTAGAAGCGAAAGAGACCCAGTACTTC; cdr3_aa: CASSLEAKETQYF
v_call: TRBV5-6; clone_size: many; j_call: TRBJ2-7; d_call: TRBD1; cdr3_nt: TGTGCCAGCAGCTGGGGGACAGCTACCTACGAGCAGTACTTC; cdr3_aa: CASSWGTATYEQYF